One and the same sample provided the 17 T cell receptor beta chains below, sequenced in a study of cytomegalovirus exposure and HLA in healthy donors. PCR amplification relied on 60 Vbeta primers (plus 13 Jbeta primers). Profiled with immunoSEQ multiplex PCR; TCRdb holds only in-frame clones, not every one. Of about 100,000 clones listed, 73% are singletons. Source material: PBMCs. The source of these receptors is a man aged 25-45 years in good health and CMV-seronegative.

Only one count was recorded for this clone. CDR3 sequence: CASSTGTNYSPLHF. Written as DNA, the CDR3 is TGTGCCAGTTCAACAGGGACTAATTATTCACCCCTCCACTTT. This sequence joins TRBV6-1 and TRBJ1-6; TRBD1 is a possible D gene (6 bases). The V end lost 9 bases, the J end lost 8 bases, and 17 bases lay between the germline ends. Germline V gene lookup returns CDR1 MNHNS and CDR2 SASEGT. CDR3 length: 14 amino acids.

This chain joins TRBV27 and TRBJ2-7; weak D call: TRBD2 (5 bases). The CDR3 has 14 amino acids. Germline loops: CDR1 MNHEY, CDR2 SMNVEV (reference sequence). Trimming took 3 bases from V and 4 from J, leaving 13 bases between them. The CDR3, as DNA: TGTGCCAGCAGTTTGGGCGGGTCGGGTTACGAGCAGTACTTC. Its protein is CASSLGGSGYEQYF.

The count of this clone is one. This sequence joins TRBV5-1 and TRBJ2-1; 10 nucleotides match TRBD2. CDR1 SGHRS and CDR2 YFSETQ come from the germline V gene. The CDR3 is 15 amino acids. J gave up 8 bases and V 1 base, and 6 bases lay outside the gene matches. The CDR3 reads CASSLTQREGHEQFF. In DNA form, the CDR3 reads TGCGCCAGCAGCTTGACGCAGCGGGAGGGCCATGAGCAGTTCTTC.

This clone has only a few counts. The CDR3 DNA reads TGTGCCAGCAGAGGACAGAGCAATCAGCCCCAGCATTTT. It is translated as CASRGQSNQPQHF. V usage is TRBV2 and J usage is TRBJ1-5; a weak D match, TRBD1 (6 bases). Trimming removed 6 bases from V and 1 base from J, with 7 bases in between. This CDR3 spans 13 amino acids. Germline values: CDR1 SNHLY, CDR2 FYNNEI.

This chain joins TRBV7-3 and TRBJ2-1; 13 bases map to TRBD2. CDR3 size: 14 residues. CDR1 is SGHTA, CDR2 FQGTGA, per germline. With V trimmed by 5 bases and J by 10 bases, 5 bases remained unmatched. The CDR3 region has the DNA TGTGCCAGCAGCCCGGGACTAGCGGGAAGGGAGCAGTTCTTC. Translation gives CASSPGLAGREQFF.

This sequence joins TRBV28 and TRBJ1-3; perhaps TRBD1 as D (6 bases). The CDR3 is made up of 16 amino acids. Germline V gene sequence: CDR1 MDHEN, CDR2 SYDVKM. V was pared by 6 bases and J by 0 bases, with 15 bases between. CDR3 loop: CASSPLTGSSGNTIYF. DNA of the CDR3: TGTGCCAGCAGCCCCCTGACAGGTAGCTCTGGAAACACCATATATTTT. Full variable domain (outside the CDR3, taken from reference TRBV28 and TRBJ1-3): DVKVTQSSRYLVKRTGEKVFLECVQDMDHENMFWYRQDPGLGLRLIYFSYDVKMKEKGDIPEGYSVSREKKERFSLILESASTNQTSMYLCASSPLTGSSGNTIYFGEGSWLTVV.

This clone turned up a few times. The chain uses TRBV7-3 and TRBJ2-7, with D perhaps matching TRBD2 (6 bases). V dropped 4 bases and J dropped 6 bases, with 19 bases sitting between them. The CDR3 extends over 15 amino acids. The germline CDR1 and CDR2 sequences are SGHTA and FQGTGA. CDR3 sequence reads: CASSSDPGGGSEQYF. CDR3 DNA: TGTGCCAGCAGCTCGGACCCGGGCGGAGGGAGCGAGCAGTACTTC.

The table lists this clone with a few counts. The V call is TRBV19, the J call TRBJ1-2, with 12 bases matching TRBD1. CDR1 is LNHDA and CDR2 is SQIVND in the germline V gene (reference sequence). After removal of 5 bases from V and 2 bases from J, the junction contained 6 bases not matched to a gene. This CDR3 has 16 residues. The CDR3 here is CASSPGQGARNYGYTF. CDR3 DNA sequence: TGTGCCAGTAGTCCGGGACAGGGGGCGAGGAACTATGGCTACACCTTC. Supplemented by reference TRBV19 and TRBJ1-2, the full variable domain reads DGGITQSPKYLFRKEGQNVTLSCEQNLNHDAMYWYRQDPGQGLRLIYYSQIVNDFQKGDIAEGYSVSREKKESFPLTVTSAQKNPTAFYLCASSPGQGARNYGYTFGSGTRLTVV.

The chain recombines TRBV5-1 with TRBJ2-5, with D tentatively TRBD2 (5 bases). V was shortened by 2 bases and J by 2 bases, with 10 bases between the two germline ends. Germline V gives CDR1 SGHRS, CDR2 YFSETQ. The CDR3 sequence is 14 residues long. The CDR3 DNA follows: TGCGCCAGCAGCTTAATCTCGGGGCAAGAGACCCAGTACTTC. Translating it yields CASSLISGQETQYF.

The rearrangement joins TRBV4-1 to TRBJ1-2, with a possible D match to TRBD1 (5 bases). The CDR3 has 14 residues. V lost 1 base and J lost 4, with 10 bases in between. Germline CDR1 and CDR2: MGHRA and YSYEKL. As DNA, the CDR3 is TGCGCCAGCAGCCAAGGAAGGGGAGGCTATGGCTACACCTTC. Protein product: CASSQGRGGYGYTF.

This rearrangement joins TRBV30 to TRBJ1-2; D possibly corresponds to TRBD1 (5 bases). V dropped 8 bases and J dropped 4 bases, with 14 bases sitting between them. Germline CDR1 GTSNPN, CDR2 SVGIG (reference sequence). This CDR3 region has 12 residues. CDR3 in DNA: TGTGCCAGGGGACTGGACGTCTATGGCTACACCTTC. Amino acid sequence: CARGLDVYGYTF.

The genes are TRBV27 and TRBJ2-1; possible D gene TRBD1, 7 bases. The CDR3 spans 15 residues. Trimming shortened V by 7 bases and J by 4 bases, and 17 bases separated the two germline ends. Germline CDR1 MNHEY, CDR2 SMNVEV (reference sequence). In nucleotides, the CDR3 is TGTGCCAGCACCCCGGGGGACAGCCTTTACAATGAGCAGTTCTTC. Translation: CASTPGDSLYNEQFF.

CDR3 region: CASSLGTGNYEQYF. CDR3 in DNA: TGTGCCAGCAGTTTAGGGACAGGCAACTACGAGCAGTACTTC. The gene calls are TRBV28 and TRBJ2-7, with 8 bases identical to TRBD1. Per the germline V gene, CDR1 is MDHEN and CDR2 is SYDVKM. J gave up 3 bases and V 2 bases, and 3 bases lay outside the gene matches. The CDR3 covers 14 residues.

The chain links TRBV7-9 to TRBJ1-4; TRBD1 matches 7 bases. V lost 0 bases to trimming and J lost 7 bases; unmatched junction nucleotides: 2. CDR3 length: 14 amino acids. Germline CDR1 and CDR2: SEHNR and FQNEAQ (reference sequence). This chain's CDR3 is CASSLAGGSEKLFF. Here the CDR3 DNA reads TGTGCCAGCAGCTTAGCAGGGGGCAGTGAAAAACTGTTTTTT.

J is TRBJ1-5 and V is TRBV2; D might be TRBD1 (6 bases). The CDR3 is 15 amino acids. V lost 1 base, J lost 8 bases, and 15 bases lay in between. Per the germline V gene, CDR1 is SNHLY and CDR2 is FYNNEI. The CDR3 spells CASSEGNREIEPQHF. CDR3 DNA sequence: TGTGCCAGCAGTGAAGGGAACAGGGAGATCGAGCCCCAGCATTTT.

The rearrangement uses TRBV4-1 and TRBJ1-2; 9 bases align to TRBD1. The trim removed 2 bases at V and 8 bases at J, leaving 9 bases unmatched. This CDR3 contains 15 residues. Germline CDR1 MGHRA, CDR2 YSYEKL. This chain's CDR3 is CASSQLGQGSWGYTF. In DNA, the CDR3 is TGCGCCAGCAGCCAACTCGGACAGGGGAGTTGGGGCTACACCTTC.

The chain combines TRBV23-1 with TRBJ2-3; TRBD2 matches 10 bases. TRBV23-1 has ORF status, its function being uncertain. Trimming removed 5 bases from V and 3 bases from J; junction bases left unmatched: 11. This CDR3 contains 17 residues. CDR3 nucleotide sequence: TGCGCCAGCAGTAAGCGACCTAGCGGGAGAGGGACAGATACGCAGTATTTT. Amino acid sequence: CASSKRPSGRGTDTQYF.